This T cell receptor (beta chain) is from a study of blood T cell repertoires in COVID-19. Study background: Researchers got acute and convalescent COVID-19 samples from the United States, Italy and Spain. In each case, the material was cDNA or gDNA derived from T cells, B-cell-depleted T cells, or PBMCs.

This CDR3 has 15 amino acids. V lost 3 bases, J lost 3 bases, and 14 bases lay in between. From germline, CDR1 is KGHSH and CDR2 LQKENI. Clones were read by immunoSEQ multiplex PCR, and TCRdb kept only the in-frame ones, dropping some. Of 130,000 to 150,000 clones listed, less than 85% are singletons. The clonotype comes from a woman of 80 years or more in a cohort sampled during active or convalescent COVID-19. The material sequenced was peripheral blood. The chain links TRBV18 to TRBJ1-2, with D uncertain. This CDR3 is CASSPNPGNYYGYTF. The CDR3 DNA reads TGTGCCAGCTCACCCAACCCGGGTAACTACTATGGCTACACCTTC. Looking up the rest from reference TRBV18 and TRBJ1-2 gives the full variable domain: NAGVMQNPRHLVRRRGQEARLRCSPMKGHSHVYWYRQLPEEGLKFMVYLQKENIIDESGMPKERFSAEFPKEGPSILRIQQVVRGDSAAYFCASSPNPGNYYGYTFGSGTRLTVV.